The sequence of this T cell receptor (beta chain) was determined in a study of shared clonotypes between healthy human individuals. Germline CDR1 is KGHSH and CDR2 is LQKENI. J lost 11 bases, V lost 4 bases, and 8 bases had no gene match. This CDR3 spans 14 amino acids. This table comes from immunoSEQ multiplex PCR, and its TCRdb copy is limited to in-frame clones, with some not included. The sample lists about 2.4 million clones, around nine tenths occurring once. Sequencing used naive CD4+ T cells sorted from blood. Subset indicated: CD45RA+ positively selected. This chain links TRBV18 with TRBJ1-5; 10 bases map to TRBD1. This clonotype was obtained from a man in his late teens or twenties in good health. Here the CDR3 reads CASSLSGTGVSQHF. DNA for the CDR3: TGTGCCAGCTCACTCTCCGGGACAGGGGTATCCCAGCATTTT.